These 30 T cell receptor beta chains were sequenced from one sample in a study of blood T cell repertoires in COVID-19. Profiling relied on immunoSEQ multiplex PCR, and the TCRdb table lists in-frame clones only, not all of them. This table holds 270,000 or so clones, under 90% found once. Input material: peripheral blood. All receptors derive from a middle-aged woman who had recovered from COVID-19.

The chain has TRBV28 and TRBJ1-2, with D perhaps matching TRBD1 (5 bases). There are 13 residues in the CDR3. Germline V CDR1 and CDR2: MDHEN, SYDVKM. The ends were cut back, 4 bases at V and 8 bases at J, with 14 bases in the middle. CDR3 in DNA: TGTGCCAGCAGTTCCCAGGGAGCGGGCGGCTACACCTTC. This codes for CASSSQGAGGYTF.

J is TRBJ2-5 and V is TRBV3-1 (or the pseudogene TRBV3-2), with 11 bases aligning to TRBD2. The CDR3 runs to 16 residues. J was trimmed by 7 bases and V by 1 base; bases with no gene match: 8. Germline-derived CDR1 and CDR2 are LGHDT and YNNKEL (reference sequence). CDR3 in amino acids: CASSQVGTSGAGTQYF. The CDR3 bases are TGTGCCAGCAGCCAAGTCGGGACTAGCGGTGCAGGGACCCAGTACTTC.

This clone has only a few counts. In DNA form, the CDR3 reads TGTGCCAGCTGCCTAAGAGGGGCCGTCTGGGACACAATGGATTCACCCCTCCACTTT. Amino acids: CASCLRGAVWDTMDSPLHF. The chain is built from TRBV5-5 and TRBJ1-6; D possibly corresponds to TRBD1 (6 bases). The CDR3 sequence is 19 residues long. CDR1 is SGHKS, CDR2 YYEKEE, per germline (reference sequence). V lost 7 bases, J lost 8 bases, and 31 bases lay in between.

This clone was found once. The genes are TRBV7-9 and TRBJ1-6; 7 bases are a match to TRBD1. Losses at the gene ends were 7 bases for V and 3 bases for J; bases not matched to a gene: 3. This CDR3 comprises 14 residues. Per germline, CDR1 SEHNR and CDR2 FQNEAQ (reference sequence). CDR3 loop: CASNRDSYNSPLHF. The CDR3 region has the DNA TGTGCCAGCAACCGGGACAGCTATAATTCACCCCTCCACTTT.

This clone has more than one count but fewer than ten. The CDR3, as DNA: TGTGCCAGCAGTGACCGGGACAGGGTCCACGAGCAGTACTTC. Translating it yields CASSDRDRVHEQYF. The V and J genes are TRBV6-2 or TRBV6-3 and TRBJ2-7, with TRBD1 identical over 9 bases. CDR1 is MNHEY, CDR2 SVGEGT, per germline. This CDR3 region has 14 residues. V was clipped by 5 bases and J by 5 bases; unmatched bases: 7.

This chain links TRBV7-9 with TRBJ2-1; a weak D match, TRBD1 (5 bases). The V end was cut by 4 bases, the J end by 0 bases, with 10 bases between. The CDR3 loop spans 15 amino acids. CDR1 SEHNR and CDR2 FQNEAQ come from the germline V gene (reference sequence). The CDR3 coding sequence is TGTGCCAGCAGCTACCGACAGAGCTCCTACAATGAGCAGTTCTTC. Its protein product is CASSYRQSSYNEQFF.

This clone was recorded once. This chain links TRBV27 with TRBJ1-5; maybe TRBD1 (5 bases). Trimming removed 4 bases at V and 1 base at J, with 11 bases between. The CDR3 runs 15 residues. Germline lookup yields CDR1 MNHEY and CDR2 SMNVEV (reference sequence). This CDR3 reads CASSSGRTSNQPQHF. The DNA of the CDR3 is TGTGCCAGCAGTTCCGGCCGGACAAGCAATCAGCCCCAGCATTTT.

This chain uses TRBV18 with TRBJ2-4, with D perhaps matching TRBD2 (7 bases). V was pared by 0 bases and J by 8 bases, with 20 bases between. Germline V gives CDR1 KGHSH, CDR2 LQKENI. This CDR3 contains 17 residues. For the CDR3, the DNA is TGTGCCAGCTCACCACCGATCGGGGGGCTAACTCGGGACATTCAGTACTTC. Its translation is CASSPPIGGLTRDIQYF. The full variable domain, in which reference TRBV18 and TRBJ2-4 provide the parts outside the CDR3, is NAGVMQNPRHLVRRRGQEARLRCSPMKGHSHVYWYRQLPEEGLKFMVYLQKENIIDESGMPKERFSAEFPKEGPSILRIQQVVRGDSAAYFCASSPPIGGLTRDIQYFGAGTRLSVL.

This chain joins TRBV10-3 and TRBJ2-5; 14 bases are a match to TRBD2. The CDR3 sequence is 17 residues long. CDR1 is ENHRY, CDR2 SYGVKD, per germline. With V trimmed by 3 bases and J by 4 bases, 7 bases remained unmatched. The CDR3 DNA is TGTGCCATCAGTGACGAGACTAGCGGGAGGGCCCCAGAGACCCAGTACTTC. Translation: CAISDETSGRAPETQYF.

The J gene is TRBJ2-4, the V gene TRBV19; 12 nucleotides agree with TRBD2. CDR3 length equals 16 residues. V trimming: 5 bases; J trimming: 9 bases; junction bases outside the gene matches: 11. Germline V lookup: CDR1 LNHDA, CDR2 SQIVND (reference sequence). The CDR3 sequence: CASSRLAGVSVSIQYF. CDR3 sequence (DNA): TGTGCCAGTAGTCGACTAGCGGGAGTCAGTGTAAGCATTCAGTACTTC.

This chain links TRBV3-1 (or the pseudogene TRBV3-2) with TRBJ2-1, with a tentative D call TRBD2 (6 bases). Trimming left V 4 bases short and J 4 bases short, with 14 bases between. Per the germline V gene, CDR1 is LGHDT and CDR2 is YNNKEL (reference sequence). The CDR3 is 15 residues long. CDR3 nucleotide sequence: TGTGCCAGCAGCCCCCCAGGGCGGGGATACAATGAGCAGTTCTTC. Protein sequence: CASSPPGRGYNEQFF.

The chain uses TRBV19 and TRBJ2-2; 7 nucleotides align to TRBD2. V dropped 10 bases and J dropped 0; count of bases not matched to a gene: 8. The CDR3 contains 15 residues. Per the germline V gene, CDR1 is LNHDA and CDR2 is SQIVND (reference sequence). This chain's CDR3 is CATWEGGTNTGELFF. CDR3 nucleotides: TGTGCCACCTGGGAGGGCGGGACGAACACCGGGGAGCTGTTTTTT.

The J gene is TRBJ2-2, the V gene TRBV19, with 7 bases identical to TRBD1. CDR3 length equals 17 residues. The V gene end was trimmed by 7 bases and the J gene end by 0 bases; junction bases not matched to a gene: 11. Germline loops: CDR1 LNHDA, CDR2 SQIVND (reference sequence). The CDR3 protein is CASNHGGQAANTGELFF. In DNA form, the CDR3 reads TGTGCCAGTAACCATGGCGGACAGGCCGCGAACACCGGGGAGCTGTTTTTT.

V usage is TRBV21-1 and J usage is TRBJ2-5; the D call in the table, TRBD1, was not verified against the DNA. TRBV21-1 constitutes a pseudogene. There are 15 residues in the CDR3. The CDR3 spells CASSVDRAWEETQYF. The CDR3 nucleotides read TGTGCCAGCAGCGTCGACAGGGCGTGGGAAGAGACCCAGTACTTC.

This clone was counted once. V and J are TRBV11-3 and TRBJ2-1; TRBD2 aligns across 14 bases. The CDR3 covers 17 residues. The germline V gene has CDR1 SGHNT and CDR2 YENEEA. J was trimmed by 7 bases and V by 1 base; bases with no gene match: 6. CDR3 nucleotide sequence: TGTGCCAGCAGCTTAGTGGGGACTAGCGGGAGTCGGAATGAGCAGTTCTTC. It is translated as CASSLVGTSGSRNEQFF.

This clone was recorded once. This chain connects TRBV28 to TRBJ2-2; 7 nucleotides line up with TRBD2. This CDR3 has 17 residues. Per germline, CDR1 MDHEN and CDR2 SYDVKM. V was pared by 2 bases and J by 1 base, with 7 bases of the junction left unmatched. This chain's CDR3 is CASSLRRLAVNTGELFF. The CDR3 DNA sequence: TGTGCCAGCAGTTTACGGCGGCTAGCGGTGAACACCGGGGAGCTGTTTTTT.

This chain uses TRBV6-1 with TRBJ2-1; a possible D gene is TRBD2 (6 bases). V gave up 1 base and J gave up 6 bases, with 16 bases separating them. The germline CDR1 and CDR2 sequences are MNHNS and SASEGT. CDR3 length: 16 amino acids. CDR3 in amino acids: CASSEGAGGIVNEQFF. CDR3 DNA sequence: TGTGCCAGCAGTGAAGGGGCGGGCGGGATCGTCAATGAGCAGTTCTTC.

V gene TRBV19 combines with J gene TRBJ1-1; the D is unclear. The germline gives CDR1 LNHDA, CDR2 SQIVND (reference sequence). Trimming took off 5 bases at V and 1 base at J, with 8 bases between the two ends. The CDR3 covers 13 residues. This CDR3 is CASSFAQNTEAFF. The CDR3, as DNA: TGTGCCAGTAGTTTCGCGCAGAACACTGAAGCTTTCTTT. Filled out from reference TRBV19 and TRBJ1-1, the complete variable domain reads DGGITQSPKYLFRKEGQNVTLSCEQNLNHDAMYWYRQDPGQGLRLIYYSQIVNDFQKGDIAEGYSVSREKKESFPLTVTSAQKNPTAFYLCASSFAQNTEAFFGQGTRLTVV.

The gene calls are TRBV6-4 and TRBJ2-3; 12 bases match TRBD2. The length of the CDR3 is 16 residues. The junction had 9 bases not matched to a gene; V was cut back by 3 bases and J by 8 bases. Germline CDR1 reads MRHNA; CDR2 reads SNTAGT. CDR3 coding DNA: TGTGCCAGCAGTGAACTAGCGGGAGGAGCGGCGATTACGCAGTATTTT. Translating gives CASSELAGGAAITQYF.

The rearrangement links TRBV24-1 to TRBJ2-7, with 8 bases lining up with TRBD2. From germline, CDR1 is KGHDR and CDR2 SFDVKD. V dropped 3 bases and J dropped 4; count of bases not matched to a gene: 10. This CDR3 spans 16 amino acids. CDR3: CATSDGTGLVDYEQYF. The CDR3 DNA reads TGTGCCACCAGTGATGGCACGGGACTAGTCGATTACGAGCAGTACTTC.

This chain uses TRBV9 with TRBJ2-1, with D possibly being TRBD2 (7 bases). Trimming removed 2 bases from V and 4 bases from J, with 16 bases in between. The CDR3 length is 16 residues. Germline V gene sequence: CDR1 SGDLS, CDR2 YYNGEE. The CDR3, as DNA: TGTGCCAGCAGCGTTGGGGGGGCTAGCGGATACAATGAGCAGTTCTTC. Protein: CASSVGGASGYNEQFF.

The chain combines TRBV7-9 with TRBJ2-7; 9 bases map to TRBD1. The CDR3 is 15 amino acids. Germline assignment: CDR1 SEHNR and CDR2 FQNEAQ (reference sequence). The junction had 3 bases not matched to a gene; V was cut back by 1 base and J by 2 bases. The DNA for the CDR3 is TGTGCCAGCAGCTTAGTCGGGGACAGGGCCTACGAGCAGTACTTC. It is translated as CASSLVGDRAYEQYF.

The chain links TRBV27 to TRBJ2-2; weak D call: TRBD2 (5 bases). The CDR3 is 15 amino acids. With 4 bases removed from V and 5 bases from J, the gap between germline ends came to 14 bases. The germline V gene encodes CDR1 MNHEY and CDR2 SMNVEV (reference sequence). Here the CDR3 DNA reads TGTGCCAGCAGTTCCGGGGTGGGAGTTACCGGGGAGCTGTTTTTT. This codes for CASSSGVGVTGELFF.

The chain uses TRBV30 and TRBJ2-2, with D possibly TRBD2 on 5 matching bases. The germline gives CDR1 GTSNPN, CDR2 SVGIG (reference sequence). V dropped 5 bases and J dropped 0 bases, with 13 bases sitting between them. The CDR3 covers 15 residues. CDR3 bases: TGTGCCTGGGGAAGGGAGCCCTCGAACACCGGGGAGCTGTTTTTT. Translation: CAWGREPSNTGELFF.

The V gene is TRBV29-1, the J gene TRBJ1-1; TRBD1 matches 10 bases. The CDR3 consists of 14 residues. The V gene's germline CDR1 is SQVTM and CDR2 ANQGSEA. V was clipped by 7 bases and J by 1 base; unmatched bases: 6. In DNA form, the CDR3 reads TGCAGCGCTGCCCGGACAGGGGGGAACACTGAAGCTTTCTTT. Its protein product is CSAARTGGNTEAFF.

The chain carries TRBV29-1 and TRBJ2-7; TRBD2 agrees at 9 bases. Germline-derived CDR1 and CDR2 are SQVTM and ANQGSEA. Germline trimming cut 2 bases from V and 5 bases from J; bases unmatched to any gene: 10. This CDR3 is 15 amino acids long. Here the CDR3 reads CSVEKIAGVGNEQYF. DNA for the CDR3: TGCAGCGTTGAAAAGATAGCGGGAGTGGGTAACGAGCAGTACTTC.

The rearrangement joins TRBV30 to TRBJ2-5; D is uncertain. From germline, CDR1 is GTSNPN and CDR2 SVGIG (reference sequence). V gave up 5 bases and J gave up 8 bases, with 9 bases separating them. This CDR3 region has 10 residues. The CDR3 DNA sequence: TGTGCCTGGGGATCGCGAACCCAGTACTTC. Residues: CAWGSRTQYF.

The chain carries TRBV30 and TRBJ2-1, with D perhaps TRBD2 (6 bases). V lost 4 bases and J lost 12, with 19 bases in between. The V gene's germline CDR1 is GTSNPN and CDR2 SVGIG (reference sequence). The CDR3 extends over 13 amino acids. CDR3: CAWNDAAGMVQFF. CDR3 DNA sequence: TGTGCCTGGAATGATGCGGCGGGAATGGTGCAGTTCTTC.

The chain links TRBV4-1 to TRBJ2-1, with D perhaps matching TRBD2 (5 bases). V lost 0 bases, J lost 9 bases, and 12 bases lay in between. The CDR3 runs to 14 residues. Germline-derived CDR1 and CDR2 are MGHRA and YSYEKL. Here the CDR3 DNA reads TGCGCCAGCAGCCAAGAGAGGAGGAACATTGAGCAGTTCTTC. Its protein is CASSQERRNIEQFF.

This clone was observed once. The chain links TRBV4-1 to TRBJ2-7; TRBD1 might be the D (5 bases). Germline CDR1 reads MGHRA; CDR2 reads YSYEKL. This CDR3 is 15 amino acids long. Deletions cut 0 bases from V and 2 bases from J, with 11 bases between. The CDR3 bases are TGCGCCAGCAGCCAAGACAGGGTGGGTACCTACGAGCAGTACTTC. As protein: CASSQDRVGTYEQYF.